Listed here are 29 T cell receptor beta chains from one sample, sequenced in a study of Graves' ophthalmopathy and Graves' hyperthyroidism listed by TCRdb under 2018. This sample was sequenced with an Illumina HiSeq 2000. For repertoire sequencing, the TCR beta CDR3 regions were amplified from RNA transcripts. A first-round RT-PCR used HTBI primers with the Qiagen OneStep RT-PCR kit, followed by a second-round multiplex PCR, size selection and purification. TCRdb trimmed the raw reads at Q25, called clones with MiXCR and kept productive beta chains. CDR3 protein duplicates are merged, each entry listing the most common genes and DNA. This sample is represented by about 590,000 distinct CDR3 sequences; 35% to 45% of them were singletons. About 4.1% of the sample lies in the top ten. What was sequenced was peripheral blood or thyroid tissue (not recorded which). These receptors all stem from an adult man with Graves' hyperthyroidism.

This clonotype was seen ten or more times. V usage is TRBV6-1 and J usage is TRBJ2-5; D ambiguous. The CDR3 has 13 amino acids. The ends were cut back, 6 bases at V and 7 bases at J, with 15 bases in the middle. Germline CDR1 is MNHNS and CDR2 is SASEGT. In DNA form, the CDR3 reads TGTGCCAGCAGCCCCGCTCTCCGGGTGACCCAGTACTTC. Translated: CASSPALRVTQYF.

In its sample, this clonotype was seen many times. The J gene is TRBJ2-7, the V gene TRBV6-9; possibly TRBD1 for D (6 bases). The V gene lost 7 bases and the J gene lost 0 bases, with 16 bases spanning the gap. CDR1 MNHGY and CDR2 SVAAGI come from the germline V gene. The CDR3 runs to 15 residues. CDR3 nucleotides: TGTGCCAGCAACTACAGGACAGTGATCTCCTACGAGCAGTACTTC. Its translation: CASNYRTVISYEQYF.

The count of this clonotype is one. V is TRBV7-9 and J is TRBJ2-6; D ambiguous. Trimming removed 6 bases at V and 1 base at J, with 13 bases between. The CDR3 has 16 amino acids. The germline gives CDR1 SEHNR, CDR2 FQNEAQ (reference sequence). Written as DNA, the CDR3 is TGTGCCAGCAGTTTCCCCTCAGGTTCTGGGGCCAACGTCCTGACTTTC. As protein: CASSFPSGSGANVLTF.

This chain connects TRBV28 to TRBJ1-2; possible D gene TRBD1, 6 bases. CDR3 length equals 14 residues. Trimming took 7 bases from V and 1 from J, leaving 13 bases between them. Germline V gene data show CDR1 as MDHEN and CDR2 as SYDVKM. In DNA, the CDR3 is TGTGCCAGCATTCCAGGGGACCTTAACTATGGCTACACCTTC. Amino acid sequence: CASIPGDLNYGYTF.

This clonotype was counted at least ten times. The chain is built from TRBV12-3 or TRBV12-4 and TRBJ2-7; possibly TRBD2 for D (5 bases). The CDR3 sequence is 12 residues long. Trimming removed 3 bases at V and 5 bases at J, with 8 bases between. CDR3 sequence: CASSFLAHEQYF. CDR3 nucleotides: TGTGCCAGCAGTTTCCTAGCCCACGAGCAGTACTTC.

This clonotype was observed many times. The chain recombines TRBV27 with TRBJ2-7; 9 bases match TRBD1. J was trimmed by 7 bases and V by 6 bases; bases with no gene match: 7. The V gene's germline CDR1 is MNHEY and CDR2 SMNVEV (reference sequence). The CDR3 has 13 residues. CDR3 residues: CASSSQGAGEQYF. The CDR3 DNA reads TGTGCCAGCAGCTCACAGGGGGCGGGGGAGCAGTACTTC.

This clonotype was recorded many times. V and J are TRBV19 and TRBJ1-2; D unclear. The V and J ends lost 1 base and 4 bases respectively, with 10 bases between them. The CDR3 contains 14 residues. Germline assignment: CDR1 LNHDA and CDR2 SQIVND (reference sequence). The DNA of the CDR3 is TGTGCCAGTAGTATAGTCCTCCAGCCCTATGGCTACACCTTC. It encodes CASSIVLQPYGYTF.

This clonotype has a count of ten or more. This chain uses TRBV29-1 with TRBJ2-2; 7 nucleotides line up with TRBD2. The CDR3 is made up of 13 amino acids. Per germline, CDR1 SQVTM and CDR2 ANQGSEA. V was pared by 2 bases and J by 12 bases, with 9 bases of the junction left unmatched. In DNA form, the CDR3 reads TGCAGCGTTGAATTGTCTAGCGGTGGAAAGCTGTTTTTT. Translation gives CSVELSSGGKLFF.

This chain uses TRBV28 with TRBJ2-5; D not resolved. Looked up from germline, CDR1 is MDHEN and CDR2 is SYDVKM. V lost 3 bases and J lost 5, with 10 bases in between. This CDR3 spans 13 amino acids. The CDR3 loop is CASSFLGWETQYF. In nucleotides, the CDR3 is TGTGCCAGCAGTTTTCTTGGGTGGGAGACCCAGTACTTC. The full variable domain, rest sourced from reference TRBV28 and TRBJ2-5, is DVKVTQSSRYLVKRTGEKVFLECVQDMDHENMFWYRQDPGLGLRLIYFSYDVKMKEKGDIPEGYSVSREKKERFSLILESASTNQTSMYLCASSFLGWETQYFGPGTRLLVL.

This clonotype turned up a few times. This chain's CDR3 is CASSGVGTAVTGELFF. The DNA of the CDR3 is TGTGCCAGCAGCGGGGTGGGGACAGCGGTGACCGGGGAGCTGTTTTTT. The chain has TRBV5-5 and TRBJ2-2; 7 positions agree with TRBD1. V shed 4 bases, J shed 5 bases, and the junction held 11 bases outside the gene matches. The CDR3 sequence is 16 residues long. Per germline, CDR1 SGHKS and CDR2 YYEKEE (reference sequence).

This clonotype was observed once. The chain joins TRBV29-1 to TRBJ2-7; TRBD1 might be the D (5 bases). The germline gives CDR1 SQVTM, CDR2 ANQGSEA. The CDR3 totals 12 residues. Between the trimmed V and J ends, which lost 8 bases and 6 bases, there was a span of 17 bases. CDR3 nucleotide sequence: TGCAGCCAAGTTGCAGGGAACGGCGAGCAGTACTTC. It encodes CSQVAGNGEQYF.

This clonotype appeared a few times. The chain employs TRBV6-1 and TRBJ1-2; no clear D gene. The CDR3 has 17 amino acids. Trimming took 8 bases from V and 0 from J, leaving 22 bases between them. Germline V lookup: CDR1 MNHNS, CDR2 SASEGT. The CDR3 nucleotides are TGTGCCAGCCGCACCCCGGGCCTCCCTCCCGCTAACTATGGCTACACCTTC. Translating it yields CASRTPGLPPANYGYTF.

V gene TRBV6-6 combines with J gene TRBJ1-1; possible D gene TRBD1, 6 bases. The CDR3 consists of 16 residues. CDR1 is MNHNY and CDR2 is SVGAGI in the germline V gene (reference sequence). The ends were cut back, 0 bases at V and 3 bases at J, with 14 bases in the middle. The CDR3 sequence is CASSYSMQGLYTEAFF. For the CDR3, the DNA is TGTGCCAGCAGTTACTCGATGCAGGGGTTATACACTGAAGCTTTCTTT.

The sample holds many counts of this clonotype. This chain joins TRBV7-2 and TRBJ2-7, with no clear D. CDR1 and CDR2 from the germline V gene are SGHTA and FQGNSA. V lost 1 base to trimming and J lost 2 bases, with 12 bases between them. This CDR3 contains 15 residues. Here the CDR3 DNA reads TGTGCCAGCAGCTTAGTTCCAGGCCAACCCTACGAGCAGTACTTC. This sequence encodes CASSLVPGQPYEQYF.

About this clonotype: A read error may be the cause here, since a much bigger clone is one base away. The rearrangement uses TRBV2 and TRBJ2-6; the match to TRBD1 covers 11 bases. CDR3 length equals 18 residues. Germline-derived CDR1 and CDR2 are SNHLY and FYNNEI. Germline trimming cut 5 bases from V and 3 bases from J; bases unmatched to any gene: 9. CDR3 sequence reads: CASSSARDRGIGANVLTF. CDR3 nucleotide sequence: TGTGCCAGCAGTTCGGCCCGGGACAGGGGGATTGGGGCCAACGTCCTGACTTTC.

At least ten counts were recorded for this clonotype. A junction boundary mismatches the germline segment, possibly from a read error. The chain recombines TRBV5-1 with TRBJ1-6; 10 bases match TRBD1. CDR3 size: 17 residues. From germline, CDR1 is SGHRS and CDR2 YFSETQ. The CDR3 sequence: CASSLDERQGASSPLHF. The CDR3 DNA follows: TGCGCCAGCAGTTTGGATGAACGACAGGGGGCAAGTTCACCCCTCCACTTT.

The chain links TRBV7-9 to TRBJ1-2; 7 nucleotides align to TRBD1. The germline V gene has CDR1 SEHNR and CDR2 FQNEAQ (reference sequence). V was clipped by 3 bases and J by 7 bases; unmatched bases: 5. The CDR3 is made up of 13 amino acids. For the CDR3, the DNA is TGTGCCAGCAGCTTGGACAGGAAAGGTGGCTACACCTTC. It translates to CASSLDRKGGYTF.

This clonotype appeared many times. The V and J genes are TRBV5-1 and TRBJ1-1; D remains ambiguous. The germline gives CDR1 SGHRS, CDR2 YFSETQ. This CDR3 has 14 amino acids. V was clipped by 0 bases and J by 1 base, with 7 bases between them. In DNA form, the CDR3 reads TGCGCCAGCAGCTTGGTGTCCCCGAACACTGAAGCTTTCTTT. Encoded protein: CASSLVSPNTEAFF.

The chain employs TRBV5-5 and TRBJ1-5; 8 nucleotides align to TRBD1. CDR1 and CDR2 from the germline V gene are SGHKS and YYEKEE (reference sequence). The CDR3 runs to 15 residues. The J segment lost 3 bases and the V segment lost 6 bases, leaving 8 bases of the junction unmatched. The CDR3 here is CASKGQESFNQPQHF. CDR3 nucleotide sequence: TGTGCCAGCAAGGGACAGGAATCTTTCAATCAGCCCCAGCATTTT.

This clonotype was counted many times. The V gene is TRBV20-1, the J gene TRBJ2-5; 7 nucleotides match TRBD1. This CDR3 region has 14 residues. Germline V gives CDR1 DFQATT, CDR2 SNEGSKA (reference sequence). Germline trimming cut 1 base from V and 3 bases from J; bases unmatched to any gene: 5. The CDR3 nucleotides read TGCAGTGCTAGAGCTGGAACAGGGGAAGAGACCCAGTACTTC. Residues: CSARAGTGEETQYF.

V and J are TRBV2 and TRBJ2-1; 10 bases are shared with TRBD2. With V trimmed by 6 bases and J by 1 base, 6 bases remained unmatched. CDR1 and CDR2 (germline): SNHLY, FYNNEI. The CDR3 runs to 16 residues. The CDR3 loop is CASSAGLATSYNEQFF. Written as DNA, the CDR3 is TGTGCCAGCAGCGCGGGACTAGCGACATCCTACAATGAGCAGTTCTTC.

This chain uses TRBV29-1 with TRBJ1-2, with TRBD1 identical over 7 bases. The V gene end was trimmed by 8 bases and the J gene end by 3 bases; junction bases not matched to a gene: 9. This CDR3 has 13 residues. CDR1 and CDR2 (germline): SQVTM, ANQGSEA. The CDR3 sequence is CSRRQGDDYGYTF. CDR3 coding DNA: TGCAGCCGACGACAGGGTGACGACTATGGCTACACCTTC.

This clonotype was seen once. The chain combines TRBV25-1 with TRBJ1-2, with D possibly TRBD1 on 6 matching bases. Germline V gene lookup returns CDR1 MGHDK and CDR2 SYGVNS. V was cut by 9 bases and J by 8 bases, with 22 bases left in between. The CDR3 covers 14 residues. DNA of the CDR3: TGTGCCAGATGGTCCCGGGACAAATTACGGGGCTACACCTTC. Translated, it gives CARWSRDKLRGYTF.

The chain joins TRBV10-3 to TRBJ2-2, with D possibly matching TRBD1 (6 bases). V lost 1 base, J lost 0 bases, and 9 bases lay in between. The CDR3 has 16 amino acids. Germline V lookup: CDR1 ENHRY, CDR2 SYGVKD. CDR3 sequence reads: CAISELRGTNTGELFF. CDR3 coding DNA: TGTGCCATCAGTGAGTTAAGGGGGACGAACACCGGGGAGCTGTTTTTT.

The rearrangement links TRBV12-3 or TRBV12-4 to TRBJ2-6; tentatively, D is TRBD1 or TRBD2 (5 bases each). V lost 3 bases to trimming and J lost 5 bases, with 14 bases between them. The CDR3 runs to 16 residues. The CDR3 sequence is CASSFVGADWANVLTF. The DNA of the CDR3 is TGTGCCAGCAGTTTTGTCGGGGCGGATTGGGCCAACGTCCTGACTTTC.

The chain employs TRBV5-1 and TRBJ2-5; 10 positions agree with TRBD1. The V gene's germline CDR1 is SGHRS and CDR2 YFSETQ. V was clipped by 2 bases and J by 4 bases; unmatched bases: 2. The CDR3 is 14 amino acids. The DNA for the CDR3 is TGCGCCAGCAGCTTTTGGGACAGGGGAGAGACCCAGTACTTC. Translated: CASSFWDRGETQYF.

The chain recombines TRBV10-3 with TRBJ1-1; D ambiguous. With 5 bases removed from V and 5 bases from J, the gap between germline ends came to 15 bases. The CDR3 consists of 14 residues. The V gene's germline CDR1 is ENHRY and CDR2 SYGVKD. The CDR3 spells CAISLRSGRTEAFF. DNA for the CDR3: TGTGCCATCAGTCTTAGATCGGGGAGGACTGAAGCTTTCTTT.

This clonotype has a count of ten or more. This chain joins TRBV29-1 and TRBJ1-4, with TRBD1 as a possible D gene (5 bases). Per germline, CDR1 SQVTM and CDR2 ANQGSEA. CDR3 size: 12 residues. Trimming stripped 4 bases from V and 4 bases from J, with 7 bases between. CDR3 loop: CSVARVNEKLFF. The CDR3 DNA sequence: TGCAGCGTTGCCAGGGTTAATGAAAAACTGTTTTTT.

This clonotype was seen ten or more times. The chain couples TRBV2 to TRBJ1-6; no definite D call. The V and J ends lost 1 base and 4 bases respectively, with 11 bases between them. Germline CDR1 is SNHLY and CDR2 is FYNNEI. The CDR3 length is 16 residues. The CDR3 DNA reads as TGTGCCAGCAGTGAAGAGGGAGAGAGGTATAATTCACCCCTCCACTTT. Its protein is CASSEEGERYNSPLHF.